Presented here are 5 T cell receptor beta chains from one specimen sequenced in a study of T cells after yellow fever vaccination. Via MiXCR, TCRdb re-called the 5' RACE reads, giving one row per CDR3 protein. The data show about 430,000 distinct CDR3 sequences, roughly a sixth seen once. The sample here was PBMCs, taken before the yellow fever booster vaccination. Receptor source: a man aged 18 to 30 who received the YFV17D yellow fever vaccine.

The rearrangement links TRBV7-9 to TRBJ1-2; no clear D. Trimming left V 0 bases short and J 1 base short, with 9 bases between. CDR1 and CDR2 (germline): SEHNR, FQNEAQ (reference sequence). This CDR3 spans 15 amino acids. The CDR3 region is CASSLAEELNYGYTF. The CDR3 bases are TGTGCCAGCAGCTTAGCGGAAGAGCTTAACTATGGCTACACCTTC.

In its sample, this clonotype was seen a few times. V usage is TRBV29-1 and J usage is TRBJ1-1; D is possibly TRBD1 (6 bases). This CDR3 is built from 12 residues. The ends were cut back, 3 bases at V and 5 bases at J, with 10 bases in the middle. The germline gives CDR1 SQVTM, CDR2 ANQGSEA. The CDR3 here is CSVDRGGTEAFF. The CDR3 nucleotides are TGCAGCGTTGACAGGGGCGGGACTGAAGCTTTCTTT. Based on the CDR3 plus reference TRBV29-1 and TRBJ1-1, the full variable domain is SAVISQKPSRDICQRGTSLTIQCQVDSQVTMMFWYRQQPGQSLTLIATANQGSEATYESGFVIDKFPISRPNLTFSTLTVSNMSPEDSSIYLCSVDRGGTEAFFGQGTRLTVV.

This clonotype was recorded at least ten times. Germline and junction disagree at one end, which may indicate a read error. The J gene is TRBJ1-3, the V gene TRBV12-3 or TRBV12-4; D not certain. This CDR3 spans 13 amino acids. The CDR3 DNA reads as TGTGCCAGCAGCTTAGCAGCAGCGGCCACCATATATTTT. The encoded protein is CASSLAAAATIYF.

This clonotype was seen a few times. CDR3: CASSITGRRDGELFF. The DNA of the CDR3 is TGCGCCAGCAGCATCACGGGACGGCGGGACGGGGAGCTGTTTTTT. This sequence joins TRBV4-3 and TRBJ2-2; possibly TRBD2 for D (6 bases). V was cut by 5 bases and J by 7 bases, with 17 bases left in between. The CDR3 loop spans 15 amino acids. Germline assignment: CDR1 LGHNA and CDR2 YSLEER.

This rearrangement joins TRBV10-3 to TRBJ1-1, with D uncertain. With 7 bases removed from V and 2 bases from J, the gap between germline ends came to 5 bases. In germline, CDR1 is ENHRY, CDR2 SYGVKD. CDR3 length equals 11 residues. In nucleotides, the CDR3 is TGTGCCATCACAGTCAACACTGAAGCTTTCTTT. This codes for CAITVNTEAFF.